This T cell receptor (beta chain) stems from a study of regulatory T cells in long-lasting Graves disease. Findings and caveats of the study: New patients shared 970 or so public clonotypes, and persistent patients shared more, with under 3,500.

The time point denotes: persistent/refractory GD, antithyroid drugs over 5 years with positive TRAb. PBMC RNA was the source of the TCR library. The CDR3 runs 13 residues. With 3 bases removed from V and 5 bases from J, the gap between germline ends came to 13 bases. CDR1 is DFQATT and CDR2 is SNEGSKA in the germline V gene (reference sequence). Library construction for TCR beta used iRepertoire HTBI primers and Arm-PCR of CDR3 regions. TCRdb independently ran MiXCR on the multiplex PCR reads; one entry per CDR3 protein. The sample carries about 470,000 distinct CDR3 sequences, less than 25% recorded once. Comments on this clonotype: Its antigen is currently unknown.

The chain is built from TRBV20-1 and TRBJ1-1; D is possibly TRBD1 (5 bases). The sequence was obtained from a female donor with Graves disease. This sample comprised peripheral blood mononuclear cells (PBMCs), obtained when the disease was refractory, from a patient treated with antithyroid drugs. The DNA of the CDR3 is TGCAGTGCTAGGGCCCTGCGGGGGACTGAAGCTTTCTTT. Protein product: CSARALRGTEAFF.